A single sample is the source of the 15 T cell receptor beta chains below, sequenced in a study of cytomegalovirus exposure and HLA in healthy donors (dated by TCRdb to about 2017). Receptor amplification or capture employed the immunoSEQ multiplex PCR assay. For the multiplex PCR, a mixture combining 60 forward primers for TCR Vbeta segments and 13 reverse primers for TCR Jbeta segments was used. This immuneACCESS table, as held by TCRdb, lists in-frame sequences with V and J called but not all clones. Of the missing ones, under half trace to an unresolved V gene in checked studies; the others have no known cause. Here the sample has 190,000 or so clones; 75% to 85% occur a single time. Jointly, the top ten make up about 0.64% of the sample. Sample: PBMCs. The receptors stem from a boy aged 5-17 years in good health and CMV-seronegative.

V is TRBV13 and J is TRBJ2-2, with 9 bases aligning to TRBD1. V dropped 0 bases and J dropped 7; count of bases not matched to a gene: 9. The CDR3 is made up of 17 amino acids. Germline V CDR1 and CDR2: PRHDT, FYEKMQ (reference sequence). DNA for the CDR3: TGTGCCAGCAGCTTAGGTCCGGGACAGGGTTTTCACGGGGAGCTGTTTTTT. It codes for CASSLGPGQGFHGELFF.

The J gene is TRBJ2-7, the V gene TRBV27; no clear D gene. Germline loops: CDR1 MNHEY, CDR2 SMNVEV (reference sequence). The CDR3 spans 13 residues. The V gene lost 6 bases and the J gene lost 0 bases, with 9 bases spanning the gap. CDR3 region: CASREPDSYEQYF. In DNA, the CDR3 is TGTGCCAGCAGAGAGCCTGACTCCTACGAGCAGTACTTC.

V is TRBV5-4 and J is TRBJ2-5; 16 bases agree with TRBD2. Trimming at V came to 0 bases and at J to 4 bases, leaving 6 bases not matched to a gene. The germline V gene has CDR1 SGHNT and CDR2 YYREEE (reference sequence). This CDR3 has 18 amino acids. The CDR3 region has the DNA TGTGCCAGCAGCTTGGCCCGGGGACTAGCGGGGGGGAGAGAGACCCAGTACTTC. This codes for CASSLARGLAGGRETQYF.

The sample holds a few counts of this clone. This sequence joins TRBV5-1 and TRBJ2-3; 8 nucleotides match TRBD2. CDR1 is SGHRS and CDR2 is YFSETQ in the germline V gene. Unmatched junction bases numbered 7, after V lost 1 base and J lost 3 bases. This CDR3 is 16 amino acids long. The CDR3 nucleotides read TGCGCCAGCAGCTTGCTCGGGAGGGCGGGGACAGATACGCAGTATTTT. Its translation is CASSLLGRAGTDTQYF.

The table lists this clone with a few counts. The chain couples TRBV5-3 to TRBJ1-1, with D maybe TRBD1 (6 bases). TRBV5-3 is filed as an ORF, its function uncertain. V lost 4 bases and J 3 bases, leaving 19 bases between the germline ends. The CDR3 sequence is 16 residues long. This CDR3 reads CARSLGQTLGYTEAFF. CDR3 in DNA: TGTGCCAGAAGCCTTGGACAGACCCTGGGTTACACTGAAGCTTTCTTT.

The V call is TRBV6-1, the J call TRBJ1-2, with D unresolved. This CDR3 has 14 residues. The V and J ends lost 0 bases and 8 bases respectively, with 13 bases between them. In germline, CDR1 is MNHNS, CDR2 SASEGT. The CDR3, as DNA: TGTGCCAGCAGTGAAGCTGGAGGTCGGGAAGGCTACACCTTC. The encoded protein is CASSEAGGREGYTF.

The V and J genes are TRBV7-3 and TRBJ2-2; the match to TRBD1 covers 7 bases. J lost 0 bases, V lost 3 bases, and 1 base had no gene match. CDR1 is SGHTA, CDR2 FQGTGA, per germline. The CDR3 spans 15 residues. CDR3 region: CASSLGTANTGELFF. The CDR3 DNA sequence: TGTGCCAGCAGCTTGGGGACAGCGAACACCGGGGAGCTGTTTTTT. Using reference TRBV7-3 and TRBJ2-2 for the parts outside the CDR3, the full variable domain is GAGVSQTPSNKVTEKGKYVELRCDPISGHTALYWYRQSLGQGPEFLIYFQGTGAADDSGLPNDRFFAVRPEGSVSTLKIQRTERGDSAVYLCASSLGTANTGELFFGEGSRLTVL.

Only one count was recorded for this clone. This chain connects TRBV6-5 to TRBJ1-5, with unresolved D. The CDR3 is 14 residues long. Germline CDR1 is MNHEY and CDR2 is SVGAGI. V was clipped by 5 bases and J by 4 bases, with 12 bases between them. This CDR3 reads CASSARGPNQPQHF. The CDR3 nucleotides are TGTGCCAGCAGTGCCCGAGGCCCAAATCAGCCCCAGCATTTT.

The chain uses TRBV27 and TRBJ1-6; 8 positions match TRBD1. The CDR3 contains 14 residues. V dropped 6 bases and J dropped 8; count of bases not matched to a gene: 6. CDR1 and CDR2 (germline): MNHEY, SMNVEV (reference sequence). CDR3: CASRLAGGDSPLHF. The CDR3 coding sequence is TGTGCCAGCAGGCTAGCAGGGGGCGATTCACCCCTCCACTTT.

The V gene is TRBV11-3, the J gene TRBJ2-2, with 8 bases matching TRBD2. Germline V lookup: CDR1 SGHNT, CDR2 YENEEA. The CDR3 runs 16 residues. Trimming at V came to 4 bases and at J to 8 bases, leaving 12 bases not matched to a gene. Here the CDR3 DNA reads TGTGCCAGCAGCTCCACCGGGACTAGACTTCTTGGGGAGCTGTTTTTT. It is translated as CASSSTGTRLLGELFF.

V is TRBV2 and J is TRBJ1-5; D gene uncertain. This CDR3 is built from 14 residues. V lost 4 bases and J 2 bases, leaving 9 bases between the germline ends. Germline V gives CDR1 SNHLY, CDR2 FYNNEI. In nucleotides, the CDR3 is TGTGCCAGCAGTGTATCCGGGGGCAATCAGCCCCAGCATTTT. Translation: CASSVSGGNQPQHF.

In the case of this clone: A junction boundary mismatches the germline segment, possibly from a read error. The sample contains more than one DNA sequence encoding this CDR3. CDR3 DNA: TGTGCTAGCAGTTACCCTCGACAGGGAAGCTCCTACGAGCAGTACTTC. This translates into CASSYPRQGSSYEQYF. V usage is TRBV6-5 and J usage is TRBJ2-7, with TRBD1 matching over 7 bases. Germline V lookup: CDR1 MNHEY, CDR2 SVGAGI. This CDR3 region has 16 residues.

This rearrangement joins TRBV6-5 to TRBJ2-3; D remains ambiguous. The germline V and J ends were trimmed by 5 bases and 5 bases, with 14 bases remaining between them. The CDR3 sequence is 14 residues long. Germline V gene lookup returns CDR1 MNHEY and CDR2 SVGAGI. The CDR3 DNA reads TGTGCCAGCAGTCCTACCTCGGCGGAAGATACGCAGTATTTT. As protein: CASSPTSAEDTQYF.

This clone was observed a few times. V and J are TRBV7-2 and TRBJ2-1; 7 positions agree with TRBD1. The CDR3 is made up of 12 amino acids. Trimming at V came to 3 bases and at J to 9 bases, leaving 2 bases not matched to a gene. Germline V gives CDR1 SGHTA, CDR2 FQGNSA. CDR3 nucleotide sequence: TGTGCCAGCAGCTTCGGGACAGTTGAGCAGTTCTTC. Protein product: CASSFGTVEQFF.

The J gene is TRBJ2-3, the V gene TRBV5-1, with 14 bases aligning to TRBD2. Germline V CDR1 and CDR2: SGHRS, YFSETQ. V dropped 4 bases and J dropped 6; count of bases not matched to a gene: 4. This CDR3 contains 15 residues. The DNA for the CDR3 is TGCGCCAGCAGCAGACTAGCGGGGGGGGTGGATACGCAGTATTTT. It is translated as CASSRLAGGVDTQYF.